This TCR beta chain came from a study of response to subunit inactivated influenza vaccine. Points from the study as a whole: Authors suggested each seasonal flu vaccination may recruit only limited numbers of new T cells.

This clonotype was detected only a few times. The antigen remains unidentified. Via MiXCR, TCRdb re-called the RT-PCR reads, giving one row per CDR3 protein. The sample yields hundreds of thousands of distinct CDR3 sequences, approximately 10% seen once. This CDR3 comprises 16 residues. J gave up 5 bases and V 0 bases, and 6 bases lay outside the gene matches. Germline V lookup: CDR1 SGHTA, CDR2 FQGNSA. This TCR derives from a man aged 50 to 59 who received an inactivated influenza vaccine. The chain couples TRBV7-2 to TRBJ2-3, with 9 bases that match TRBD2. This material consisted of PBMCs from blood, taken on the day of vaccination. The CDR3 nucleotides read TGTGCCAGCAGCTTAGCCTCGGGACTAGCTTTAGATACGCAGTATTTT. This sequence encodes CASSLASGLALDTQYF.